This T cell receptor (beta chain) was found in a study of T cell responses to AZD1222 COVID-19 vaccine (dated by TCRdb to the early 2020s). Concerning the study at large: AZD1222 recipients with second doses at about 4 weeks or about 12 weeks were pooled, because spike-specific TCR depth and breadth did not differ between schedules. TCR sequencing was performed for 230 to 250 trial participants, of whom about 210 were given two doses of AZD1222 and about 25 were given two doses of MenACWY control vaccine. Trial participants were enrolled into age subgroups of 18-55, 56-69 and 70-plus years, which contained around 150, 29 and 61 TCR-sequenced participants, respectively.

This sample's time point label indicates: baseline before first vaccination. The vaccinee samples were drawn from two UK trials, COV001 and COV002, one of which was a single-blind randomized controlled phase 2/3 trial testing AZD1222 (ChAdOx1 nCoV-19) in healthy adults. For TCRbeta chain sequencing, PBMC samples from trial participants were taken at day 0 and at day 28 after the second dose. Remarks on this clone: The target of this receptor is not known. No base quality information exists; no much larger clone differs at one position.

The cysteine opens and the phenylalanine closes a CDR3 of 13 amino acids. CDR3 DNA only is kept here, 39 bases in frame from base 1. Deletion took 6 bases off V and 3 bases off J, with a span of 9 bases between the germline ends. Paper-wide results and their limitations: Conclusions about previously exposed vaccinees are limited because only six or seven AZD1222 recipients were SARS-CoV-2 seropositive at baseline. The vaccine-associated CD4 TCRs covered the entire spike protein, and the dominant responses fell in regions 160-218 and 743-854. A significant rise in spike-specific TCR breadth and depth was observed after two AZD1222 doses relative to day 0 and relative to MenACWY recipients. Most participants were white British and females outnumbered males, and the authors suggested that clonal diversity may have been underestimated. Because no day 14 peak-response samples were available, the repertoires could be characterized only after the peak T cell response. Nearly half of unique spike-specific TCRs reportedly recognized epitopes outside regions mutated in the B.1.351 and B.1.1.7 variants. In the small 56-69-year group, the increase in depth fell short of significance, most likely because of low power.

The CDR3 regions of human TCRbeta chains were subjected to immunosequencing. In the paper's pipeline: TCRs in the repertoires were matched against a reference library of SARS-CoV-2-specific TCRs that had been generated with the MIRA antigen-specificity platform. Breadth meant the fraction of unique TCRs that were SARS-CoV-2-associated, whereas depth meant the fraction of total T cells that were SARS-CoV-2-associated. Each spike-specific TCR was assigned to its reactive spike region and to a CD4 or CD8 class using the MIRA data. Log10-transformed breadth and depth values were compared by one-way ANOVA with Sidak's multiple comparisons tests. TCRdb's version of the immuneACCESS table is confined to in-frame rearrangements and falls short of the full clone set. An unresolved V gene accounts for under half of the shortfall where checked; the remainder is of unknown origin. For V, J and clone size, that table is used; D and trimming come from the DNA. Across this sample there are approximately 100,000 clones, with 87% seen only once. 2.5% to 4% of the sample is taken by the ten largest.

The origin of this receptor is an adult in good health. This specimen was peripheral blood, taken on day 0 of AZD1222 vaccination. The sequence joins TRBV12-3 or TRBV12-4 to TRBJ1-5; the D gene assignment is ambiguous. The CDR3 reads CASRPGINQPQHF. The DNA reads as follows: TGTGCCAGCAGGCCAGGCATCAATCAGCCCCAGCATTTT.